The 30 T cell receptor beta chains below all came from one sample that was sequenced in a study of cytomegalovirus exposure and HLA in healthy donors. PCR involved 60 Vbeta and 13 Jbeta primers. The method was immunoSEQ multiplex PCR; TCRdb's version includes in-frame clones alone and lacks a portion of them. In the table there are hundreds of thousands of clones, roughly 80% of which are singletons. Sequenced: PBMCs. The receptors were sampled from a man aged 30 to 45 in good health and CMV-seronegative.

This clone has only a few counts. The chain combines TRBV27 with TRBJ1-4; D perhaps matches TRBD1 (5 bases). Germline V gene sequence: CDR1 MNHEY, CDR2 SMNVEV (reference sequence). The length of the CDR3 is 12 residues. V lost 6 bases and J lost 8, with 10 bases in between. CDR3 protein: CASREQGEKLFF. CDR3 DNA: TGTGCCAGCAGAGAGCAGGGAGAAAAACTGTTTTTT.

The gene calls are TRBV5-7 and TRBJ1-4; 8 nucleotides line up with TRBD1. TRBV5-7 is an ORF for which the function is uncertain. After removal of 2 bases from V and 7 bases from J, the junction contained 7 bases not matched to a gene. The CDR3 is made up of 15 amino acids. CDR3 region: CASSLGTGPSEKLFF. The CDR3 region has the DNA TGTGCCAGCAGCTTAGGGACAGGCCCTAGTGAAAAACTGTTTTTT.

The chain uses TRBV5-1 and TRBJ1-4; TRBD1 aligns across 9 bases. The CDR3 length is 17 residues. Germline CDR1 is SGHRS and CDR2 is YFSETQ. Germline trimming cut 0 bases from V and 7 bases from J; bases unmatched to any gene: 10. The chain's CDR3 is CASSLGLTGGATEKLFF. The CDR3 bases are TGCGCCAGCAGCTTGGGACTAACAGGGGGCGCGACTGAAAAACTGTTTTTT.

The rearrangement links TRBV21-1 to TRBJ2-3; TRBD2, the table's D call, lacks a check against the DNA. TRBV21-1 is marked as a pseudogene. CDR3 length: 19 residues. CDR3 amino acids: CASSKAGRESSGGTDTQYF. Written as DNA, the CDR3 is TGTGCCAGCAGCAAAGCAGGACGGGAATCGAGCGGGGGCACAGATACGCAGTATTTT.

The rearrangement uses TRBV2 and TRBJ2-3, with TRBD2 matching 8 bases. With 5 bases clipped from V and 1 base from J, the junction kept 14 bases outside the gene matches. Germline V gene lookup returns CDR1 SNHLY and CDR2 FYNNEI. CDR3 length: 18 residues. In DNA form, the CDR3 reads TGTGCCAGCAGTAAAAACGGCCTTGCAGCGGGGGGCACAGATACGCAGTATTTT. It translates to CASSKNGLAAGGTDTQYF.

The rearrangement links TRBV7-3 to TRBJ2-1; 9 bases fit TRBD2. The CDR3 extends over 13 amino acids. The germline gives CDR1 SGHTA, CDR2 FQGTGA. V gave up 6 bases and J gave up 5 bases; unmatched junction bases: 2. CDR3 coding DNA: TGTGCCAGCAGGCGGGGGGGTGACAATGAGCAGTTCTTC. It encodes CASRRGGDNEQFF. The full variable domain, its missing parts supplied by reference TRBV7-3 and TRBJ2-1, is GAGVSQTPSNKVTEKGKYVELRCDPISGHTALYWYRQSLGQGPEFLIYFQGTGAADDSGLPNDRFFAVRPEGSVSTLKIQRTERGDSAVYLCASRRGGDNEQFFGPGTRLTVL.

This sequence joins TRBV6-5 and TRBJ1-6; 8 positions agree with TRBD1. The V segment lost 6 bases and the J segment 9 bases; nucleotides outside the gene matches: 10. CDR1 MNHEY and CDR2 SVGAGI come from the germline V gene. The CDR3 sequence is 15 residues long. Here the CDR3 DNA reads TGTGCCAGCAGGATGGGCAGGGGGCTTAGTTCACCCCTCCACTTT. Amino acids: CASRMGRGLSSPLHF.

This clone was observed a single time. This sequence joins TRBV6-1 and TRBJ1-5; TRBD1 might be the D (5 bases). The CDR3 covers 13 residues. V shed 6 bases and J shed 4 bases, with 10 bases lying between them. CDR1 MNHNS and CDR2 SASEGT come from the germline V gene. In DNA form, the CDR3 reads TGTGCCAGCAGCAGGGAGGAGAATCAGCCCCAGCATTTT. Its protein product is CASSREENQPQHF.

The V call is TRBV5-5, the J call TRBJ2-7; the match to TRBD1 covers 11 bases. V was pared by 7 bases and J by 2 bases, with 5 bases of the junction left unmatched. CDR3 length: 14 residues. CDR1 is SGHKS, CDR2 YYEKEE, per germline (reference sequence). The CDR3 DNA follows: TGTGCCAGCTTCAAGGACAGGGGGCCCTACGAGCAGTACTTC. Encoded protein: CASFKDRGPYEQYF. Filled out from reference TRBV5-5 and TRBJ2-7, the complete variable domain reads DAGVTQSPTHLIKTRGQQVTLRCSPISGHKSVSWYQQVLGQGPQFIFQYYEKEERGRGNFPDRFSARQFPNYSSELNVNALLLGDSALYLCASFKDRGPYEQYFGPGTRLTVT.

This clone was observed a few times. CDR3: CASSWRPLLGSSYNEQFF. In DNA form, the CDR3 reads TGTGCCAGCAGTTGGAGACCGTTACTAGGAAGCTCCTACAATGAGCAGTTCTTC. The rearrangement uses TRBV27 and TRBJ2-1; TRBD2 might be the D (5 bases). Germline V lookup: CDR1 MNHEY, CDR2 SMNVEV (reference sequence). V was clipped by 4 bases and J by 0 bases, with 19 bases between them. CDR3 length: 18 amino acids.

The chain is built from TRBV27 and TRBJ2-5; 8 nucleotides line up with TRBD1. In germline, CDR1 is MNHEY, CDR2 SMNVEV (reference sequence). The CDR3 loop spans 14 amino acids. Trimming at V came to 3 bases and at J to 4 bases, leaving 4 bases not matched to a gene. The DNA for the CDR3 is TGTGCCAGCAGTTTCTACAGGGGGTCAGAGACCCAGTACTTC. Protein sequence: CASSFYRGSETQYF.

This chain joins TRBV2 and TRBJ1-6; possibly TRBD1 for D (6 bases). V was clipped by 6 bases and J by 10 bases, with 16 bases between them. From germline, CDR1 is SNHLY and CDR2 FYNNEI. The length of the CDR3 is 14 residues. CDR3 DNA sequence: TGTGCCAGCAGGGGGGCCGGGGTAGGCTCACCCCTCCACTTT. Its protein product is CASRGAGVGSPLHF.

This clone was counted a single time. The V gene is TRBV7-2, the J gene TRBJ2-2; the D gene is possibly TRBD1 (6 bases). This CDR3 region has 13 residues. Germline assignment: CDR1 SGHTA and CDR2 FQGNSA. Between the trimmed V and J ends, which lost 1 base and 7 bases, there was a span of 7 bases. The CDR3 DNA is TGTGCCAGCAGCTTAGGAGGGGGCGGGGAGCTGTTTTTT. This translates into CASSLGGGGELFF.

This clone occurred once. The V gene is TRBV28, the J gene TRBJ1-2, with a possible D match to TRBD1 (5 bases). The V end lost 3 bases, the J end lost 2 bases, and 7 bases lay between the germline ends. The V gene's germline CDR1 is MDHEN and CDR2 SYDVKM. This CDR3 has 13 amino acids. CDR3 region: CASSLSGNYGYTF. For the CDR3, the DNA is TGTGCCAGCAGTTTGTCAGGGAACTATGGCTACACCTTC.

The V call is TRBV7-2, the J call TRBJ2-7; 7 bases are shared with TRBD2. CDR1 SGHTA and CDR2 FQGNSA come from the germline V gene. CDR3 length: 14 residues. The trim removed 3 bases at V and 4 bases at J, leaving 6 bases unmatched. DNA for the CDR3: TGTGCCAGCAGCTTGGCGGGGAGGGTGTACGAGCAGTACTTC. This gives the protein CASSLAGRVYEQYF. The whole variable domain, remainder taken from reference TRBV7-2 and TRBJ2-7, is GAGVSQSPSNKVTEKGKDVELRCDPISGHTALYWYRQSLGQGLEFLIYFQGNSAPDKSGLPSDRFSAERTGGSVSTLTIQRTQQEDSAVYLCASSLAGRVYEQYFGPGTRLTVT.

This chain connects TRBV6-5 to TRBJ2-3, with D perhaps TRBD1 (5 bases). Trimming removed 2 bases from V and 0 bases from J, with 12 bases in between. Per the germline V gene, CDR1 is MNHEY and CDR2 is SVGAGI. The CDR3 sequence is 16 residues long. In DNA, the CDR3 is TGTGCCAGCAGTTACCAGGGTAGGCGAAGCACAGATACGCAGTATTTT. This codes for CASSYQGRRSTDTQYF.

This rearrangement joins TRBV11-1 to TRBJ2-5; 7 bases line up with TRBD2. From germline, CDR1 is SGHAT and CDR2 FQDESV (reference sequence). The trim removed 0 bases at V and 4 bases at J, leaving 5 bases unmatched. The CDR3 has 15 amino acids. CDR3 coding DNA: TGTGCCAGCAGCTTAGCGCGGGGGAATGGAGAGACCCAGTACTTC. Translated, it gives CASSLARGNGETQYF.

The chain employs TRBV19 and TRBJ2-1, with a possible D match to TRBD2 (5 bases). V was trimmed by 1 base and J by 6 bases, leaving 10 bases between them. The CDR3 is made up of 14 amino acids. Germline V gene lookup returns CDR1 LNHDA and CDR2 SQIVND (reference sequence). CDR3 coding DNA: TGTGCCAGTAGTATAGTCTTAGGAGGCAATGAGCAGTTCTTC. Protein product: CASSIVLGGNEQFF.

This sequence joins TRBV6-5 and TRBJ2-7; 9 nucleotides match TRBD1. V lost 2 bases, J lost 5 bases, and 7 bases stayed unmatched. CDR3 length equals 15 residues. CDR1 is MNHEY, CDR2 SVGAGI, per germline. CDR3 amino acids: CASSYSGTGRHEQYF. The CDR3 DNA is TGTGCCAGCAGTTACAGCGGGACAGGGAGGCACGAGCAGTACTTC.

The sample holds a few counts of this clone. This sequence joins TRBV10-1 and TRBJ2-7; D possibly corresponds to TRBD1 (5 bases). V was clipped by 2 bases and J by 1 base, with 12 bases between them. CDR3 length equals 15 residues. Germline loops: CDR1 WNHNN, CDR2 SYGVQD (reference sequence). CDR3 sequence (DNA): TGCGCCAGCAGTGAGGGGGCCTCTCGGTCCTACGAGCAGTACTTC. Its protein is CASSEGASRSYEQYF.

In nucleotides, the CDR3 is TGCAGCGTTTTACAGGGGCGGCTCACTGAAGCTTTCTTT. This sequence encodes CSVLQGRLTEAFF. This rearrangement joins TRBV29-1 to TRBJ1-1, with 7 bases identical to TRBD1. Germline V lookup: CDR1 SQVTM, CDR2 ANQGSEA. The trim removed 5 bases at V and 4 bases at J, leaving 7 bases unmatched. The CDR3 contains 13 residues.

V gene TRBV13 combines with J gene TRBJ2-5; 12 bases agree with TRBD2. J gave up 5 bases and V 4 bases, and 8 bases lay outside the gene matches. The germline gives CDR1 PRHDT, CDR2 FYEKMQ (reference sequence). The CDR3 is 16 amino acids. The DNA of the CDR3 is TGTGCCAGCAGCTCGAGACTAGCGGGGGTCGGGGAGACCCAGTACTTC. Its protein is CASSSRLAGVGETQYF.

This sequence joins TRBV4-1 and TRBJ1-4, with 7 bases aligning to TRBD1. The CDR3 is 15 residues long. Germline CDR1 is MGHRA and CDR2 is YSYEKL. The V and J ends lost 3 bases and 5 bases, in that order; junction bases with no gene match: 6. CDR3 nucleotides: TGCGCCAGCAGCCACCCCAGGGGGGAGAATGAAAAACTGTTTTTT. This encodes CASSHPRGENEKLFF.

J is TRBJ2-3 and V is TRBV18; 13 bases line up with TRBD2. Germline assignment: CDR1 KGHSH and CDR2 LQKENI. J lost 3 bases, V lost 6 bases, and 6 bases had no gene match. This CDR3 contains 16 residues. CDR3 loop: CASSPGLAGKTDTQYF. CDR3 nucleotides: TGTGCCAGCTCCCCGGGACTAGCGGGGAAAACAGATACGCAGTATTTT.

There are a few counts of this clone. The V gene is TRBV7-6, the J gene TRBJ1-2; 7 nucleotides agree with TRBD1. Germline-derived CDR1 and CDR2 are SGHVS and FNYEAQ. The junction had 3 bases not matched to a gene; V was cut back by 0 bases and J by 5 bases. The CDR3 has 14 residues. In DNA form, the CDR3 reads TGTGCCAGCAGCTTAGCTGAGACAGGGTATGGCTACACCTTC. Residues: CASSLAETGYGYTF.

CDR3 DNA sequence: TGTGCCAGCAGCCGTAATCCGAGCTCCTACAATGAGCAGTTCTTC. Translation gives CASSRNPSSYNEQFF. The chain employs TRBV7-3 and TRBJ2-1; D is unclear. The CDR3 totals 15 residues. Trimming removed 5 bases at V and 0 bases at J, with 11 bases between. CDR1 is SGHTA, CDR2 FQGTGA, per germline.

The rearrangement links TRBV6-6 to TRBJ2-7, with 8 bases lining up with TRBD2. This CDR3 has 15 amino acids. Germline V gene sequence: CDR1 MNHNY, CDR2 SVGAGI (reference sequence). V was pared by 2 bases and J by 2 bases, with 5 bases of the junction left unmatched. Here the CDR3 DNA reads TGTGCCAGCAGTTACGGGGTAGCGGGGACCTACGAGCAGTACTTC. Protein sequence: CASSYGVAGTYEQYF.

In this sample, this clone turned up a few times. The chain employs TRBV5-1 and TRBJ1-1; D call uncertain. The ends were cut back, 4 bases at V and 4 bases at J, with 8 bases in the middle. The germline V gene has CDR1 SGHRS and CDR2 YFSETQ. This CDR3 comprises 12 residues. CDR3 residues: CASSPLGTEAFF. The CDR3 DNA follows: TGCGCCAGCAGCCCACTAGGCACTGAAGCTTTCTTT.

This rearrangement joins TRBV6-5 to TRBJ2-7; D is ambiguous. This CDR3 is built from 15 residues. The germline gives CDR1 MNHEY, CDR2 SVGAGI. The V end was cut by 1 base, the J end by 2 bases, with 12 bases between. CDR3 region: CASSYWASYPYEQYF. In DNA, the CDR3 is TGTGCCAGCAGTTACTGGGCATCATACCCCTACGAGCAGTACTTC.

There are a few counts of this clone. The chain carries TRBV6-1 and TRBJ2-7; TRBD1 matches 9 bases. There are 15 residues in the CDR3. The ends lost 4 bases at V and 0 bases at J; junction bases unmatched: 4. Per germline, CDR1 MNHNS and CDR2 SASEGT. In DNA, the CDR3 is TGTGCCAGCAGTGTCGGACAGGGGCACTCCTACGAGCAGTACTTC. This encodes CASSVGQGHSYEQYF.